The sequence of this TCR beta chain was determined in a study of T-cell reconstitution after alpha-beta-depleted transplantation in children. Preparation of the TCRbeta library was carried out with unique molecular identifiers. TCRdb ran MiXCR on the PCR reads and lists one entry per CDR3 protein. This sample has about 300,000 distinct CDR3 sequences; roughly 8.2% occur once, and the top ten carry 9.1%. Findings of the study overall: By one year post-transplant, T-cell counts and diversity largely arose from T cells that were newly produced.

The CDR3 is 16 residues long. Trimming pared 1 base from V and 2 bases from J, leaving 12 bases between. The V gene's germline CDR1 is KGHSH and CDR2 LQKENI. In the case of this clonotype: Antigen unknown.

This sequence was found in a female patient aged 2-9 years who had a stem cell transplant for Fanconi anemia, so the T cells may come from the graft donor. The J gene is TRBJ1-3, the V gene TRBV18, with D unresolved. Sequenced material: peripheral blood, taken 360 days after TCRalphabeta/CD19-depleted stem cell transplant. CDR3 nucleotides: TGTGCCAGCTCACCACTTGAAGCGAGGCCTGGAAACACCATATATTTT. It codes for CASSPLEARPGNTIYF. Combining the CDR3 with reference TRBV18 and TRBJ1-3 gives the whole variable domain NAGVMQNPRHLVRRRGQEARLRCSPMKGHSHVYWYRQLPEEGLKFMVYLQKENIIDESGMPKERFSAEFPKEGPSILRIQQVVRGDSAAYFCASSPLEARPGNTIYFGEGSWLTVV.